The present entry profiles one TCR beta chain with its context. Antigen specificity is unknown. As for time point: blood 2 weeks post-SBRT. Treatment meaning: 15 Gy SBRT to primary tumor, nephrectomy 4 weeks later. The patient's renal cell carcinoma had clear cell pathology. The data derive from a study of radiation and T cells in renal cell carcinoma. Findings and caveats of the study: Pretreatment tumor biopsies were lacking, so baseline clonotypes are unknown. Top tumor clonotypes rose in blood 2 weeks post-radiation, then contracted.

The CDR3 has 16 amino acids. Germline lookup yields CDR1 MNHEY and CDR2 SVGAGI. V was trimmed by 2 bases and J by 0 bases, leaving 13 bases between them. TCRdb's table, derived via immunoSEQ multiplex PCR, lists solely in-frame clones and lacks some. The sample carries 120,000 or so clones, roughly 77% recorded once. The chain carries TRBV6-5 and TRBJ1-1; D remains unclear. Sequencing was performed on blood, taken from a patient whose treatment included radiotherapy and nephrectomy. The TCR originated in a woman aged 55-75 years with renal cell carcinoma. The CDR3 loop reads CASSYTAVKVNTEAFF. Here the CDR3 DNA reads TGTGCCAGCAGTTACACTGCCGTGAAAGTGAACACTGAAGCTTTCTTT.